Described below is a single T cell receptor (beta chain) sequence and its context. The sample comes from a study of blood T cell repertoires in COVID-19. Study-wide background: Collection of acute and convalescent COVID-19 samples took place in the United States, Italy and Spain. T cells, B-cell-depleted T cells, or PBMCs provided the cDNA or gDNA that served as material.

Trimming cost V 5 bases and J 4 bases, with 9 bases left between them. CDR3 length equals 13 residues. The germline CDR1 and CDR2 sequences are LNHDA and SQIVND (reference sequence). Per the original data handling: Reference gene primer amplification yielded estimated nucleated cell counts. The data were produced by immunoSEQ multiplex PCR, yet TCRdb's version contains in-frame clones alone and is incomplete. V and J calls and clone size come straight from that table; D and trimming were deduced from the DNA. The sample holds around 37,000 clones, about nine tenths seen once. The rearrangement joins TRBV19 to TRBJ2-4, with a tentative D call TRBD2 (6 bases). Sequenced material: peripheral blood. The sequence was obtained from a man aged 60 to 75 with acute or convalescent COVID-19. The CDR3 DNA sequence: TGTGCCAGTAGTCAGGAGGGGAAAAACATTCAGTACTTC. Its protein product is CASSQEGKNIQYF.